This T cell receptor (beta chain) derives from a study of blood T cell repertoires in COVID-19 (dated by TCRdb to about 2020). As for the study more broadly: Samples covering the acute and convalescent phases of COVID-19 were provided by collaborators in the United States, Italy and Spain. The prospective study material was composed of cDNA or gDNA derived from T cells, B-cell-depleted T cells, or PBMCs. Subjects who had been exposed to COVID-19, were actively infected with it, or had recovered from it provided the deeply sampled blood TCRbeta repertoires that made up the dataset. The repertoires were made available in a free public database intended to serve as a resource for research on the immune response to SARS-CoV-2. Samples came from the ongoing ImmuneRACE study (first 160 participants) plus 1,254 subjects from 6 global collaborators. The sample metadata nearly always contained a de-identified subject ID, COVID-19 status, age in years and sex. Where HLA class I and class II types were available, the types were taken from metadata supplied by the sample provider, not from assay-based typing.

The immunoSEQ Assay, a bias-controlled multiplex PCR, was used to amplify TCRbeta CDR3 regions from genomic DNA. The authors processed their data as follows. The number of nucleated cells in each sample was estimated by amplification of reference gene primers within the assay. To quantify the absolute abundance of each unique TCRbeta CDR3 rearrangement, sequence reads were collapsed and filtered. For each sample, productive Simpson clonality was calculated as the square root of Simpson's diversity index across productive rearrangements. Not all clones reach the TCRdb copy of this immuneACCESS table, which keeps in-frame sequences only. Checked studies attribute under half of the gap to unresolved V genes and leave the rest unexplained. That table supplies the V and J calls and clone size; D and trimming were determined from the DNA. Counted in this sample were 90,000 to 95,000 clones; around 88% of them appeared once. Jointly, the top ten make up 8.1% of the sample.

The collaborating institutions used their own protocols to collect whole blood in K2EDTA tubes. Collaborator samples were shipped for TCRbeta analysis as frozen whole blood, isolated PBMCs, or DNA extracted from either sample type. The CDR3 starts with the cysteine, ends with the phenylalanine, and has 16 residues. The DNA shown is the 48-base CDR3, in frame from base 1. V and J are trimmed by 6 bases and 2 bases, and the gene matches miss 7 bases of the junction. Reading the germline V gene gives CDR1 SNHLY and CDR2 FYNNEI. As regards this clone: The antigen it recognizes is unknown. No much larger clone is present one base from it, and per-base qualities are unavailable.

Study-wide conclusions, independent of this receptor: How much clinical and demographic metadata was included differed by source and by participant, and the metadata was provided uncurated.

The receptor's source is a woman between 65 and 79 years old with acute or convalescent COVID-19. The rearrangement combines TRBV2 with TRBJ1-5; the central 10 bases match TRBD1. What was sequenced was peripheral blood. The CDR3 protein is CASRGTTGGGNQPQHF. The nucleotide sequence is given as TGTGCCAGCAGAGGAACGACAGGGGGCGGCAATCAGCCCCAGCATTTT. With the rest looked up from the reference TRBV2 and TRBJ1-5 genes rather than sequenced, the full variable domain is EPEVTQTPSHQVTQMGQEVILRCVPISNHLYFYWYRQILGQKVEFLVSFYNNEISEKSEIFDDQFSVERPDGSNFTLKIRSTKLEDSAMYFCASRGTTGGGNQPQHFGDGTRLSIL.